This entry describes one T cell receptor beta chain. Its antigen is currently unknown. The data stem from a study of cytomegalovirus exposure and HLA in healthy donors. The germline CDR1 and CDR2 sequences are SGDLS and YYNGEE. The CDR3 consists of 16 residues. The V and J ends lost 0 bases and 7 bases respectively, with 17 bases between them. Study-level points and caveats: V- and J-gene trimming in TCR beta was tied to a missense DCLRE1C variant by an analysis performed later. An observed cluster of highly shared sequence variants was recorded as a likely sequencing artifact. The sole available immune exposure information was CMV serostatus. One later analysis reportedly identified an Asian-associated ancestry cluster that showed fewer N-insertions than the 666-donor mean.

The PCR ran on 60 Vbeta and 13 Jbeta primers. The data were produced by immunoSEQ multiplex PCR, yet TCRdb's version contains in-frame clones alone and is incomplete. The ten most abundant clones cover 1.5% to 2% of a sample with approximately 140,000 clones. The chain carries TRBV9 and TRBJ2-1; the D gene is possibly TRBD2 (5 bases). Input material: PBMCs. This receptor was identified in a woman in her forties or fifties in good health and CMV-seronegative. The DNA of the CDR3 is TGTGCCAGCAGCGTAGAGGAGAGGGAACCGCGGAATGAGCAGTTCTTC. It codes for CASSVEEREPRNEQFF.